These 27 T cell receptor beta chains share one sample of origin, sequenced in a study of blood T cell repertoires in COVID-19. Generated by immunoSEQ multiplex PCR, the TCRdb table keeps only in-frame clones and is missing some. The table records 130,000 to 150,000 clones, about 88% of them present only once. Sequencing was done on a sample of peripheral blood. The receptors here all came from a human donor in a cohort sampled during active COVID-19.

The genes are TRBV2 and TRBJ1-5; 7 bases agree with TRBD1. Germline V CDR1 and CDR2: SNHLY, FYNNEI. The trim removed 6 bases at V and 3 bases at J, leaving 5 bases unmatched. The CDR3 totals 14 residues. The CDR3: CASSQDRLNQPQHF. CDR3 bases: TGTGCCAGCAGCCAGGACAGGCTCAATCAGCCCCAGCATTTT.

This chain uses TRBV3-1 (or the pseudogene TRBV3-2) with TRBJ2-5; D unclear. Germline CDR1 reads LGHDT; CDR2 reads YNNKEL (reference sequence). The CDR3 contains 15 residues. V lost 4 bases and J lost 1, with 13 bases in between. The CDR3 DNA follows: TGTGCCAGCAGCCCGCTCTTGAGTACCCAAGAGACCCAGTACTTC. This gives the protein CASSPLLSTQETQYF.

This sequence joins TRBV28 and TRBJ1-2; 8 bases fit TRBD1. There are 14 residues in the CDR3. J was trimmed by 6 bases and V by 6 bases; bases with no gene match: 9. From germline, CDR1 is MDHEN and CDR2 SYDVKM. CDR3 sequence reads: CASSPGQARNGYTF. For the CDR3, the DNA is TGTGCCAGCAGCCCGGGACAGGCAAGGAATGGCTACACCTTC.

The chain is built from TRBV15 and TRBJ2-2; D gene unclear. The ends were cut back, 0 bases at V and 5 bases at J, with 4 bases in the middle. Germline CDR1 reads LNHNV; CDR2 reads YYDKDF (reference sequence). The CDR3 runs 13 residues. For the CDR3, the DNA is TGTGCCACCAGCAGAGATAGTACCGGGGAGCTGTTTTTT. Translated: CATSRDSTGELFF.

The rearrangement joins TRBV2 to TRBJ1-1; 7 bases line up with TRBD1. The CDR3 consists of 16 residues. The V and J ends lost 2 bases and 4 bases, in that order; junction bases with no gene match: 10. The germline V gene encodes CDR1 SNHLY and CDR2 FYNNEI. CDR3 nucleotides: TGTGCCAGCAGTGAATGGGGAACCAGGGGGAGCACTGAAGCTTTCTTT. Its translation: CASSEWGTRGSTEAFF.

This clone appeared once. The chain has TRBV6-4 and TRBJ2-6; a possible D gene is TRBD1 (6 bases). Germline V gene sequence: CDR1 MRHNA, CDR2 SNTAGT. V dropped 3 bases and J dropped 2 bases, with 11 bases sitting between them. The CDR3 contains 16 residues. The chain's CDR3 is CASSEQGLAGANVLTF. The DNA of the CDR3 is TGTGCCAGCAGTGAACAGGGCTTAGCTGGGGCCAACGTCCTGACTTTC.

This clone was found a few times. DNA for the CDR3: TGTGCCAGCAGCTCAACGAACACCGGGGAGCTGTTTTTT. Translating it yields CASSSTNTGELFF. The V and J genes are TRBV5-4 and TRBJ2-2; unclear D gene. This CDR3 spans 13 amino acids. The germline V gene encodes CDR1 SGHNT and CDR2 YYREEE (reference sequence). V was pared by 3 bases and J by 0 bases, with 3 bases between.

The chain combines TRBV6-2 or TRBV6-3 with TRBJ1-5, with D possibly TRBD1 on 5 matching bases. Looked up from germline, CDR1 is MNHEY and CDR2 is SVGEGT. V was cut by 2 bases and J by 3 bases, with 20 bases left in between. The CDR3 consists of 18 residues. The CDR3 sequence: CASSYPAGGPTNNQPQHF. The CDR3 DNA reads as TGTGCCAGCAGTTACCCAGCGGGGGGACCTACGAACAATCAGCCCCAGCATTTT.

This clone appeared a few times. The chain carries TRBV7-9 and TRBJ1-2, with 9 bases identical to TRBD1. There are 15 residues in the CDR3. V gave up 0 bases and J gave up 2 bases; unmatched junction bases: 1. From germline, CDR1 is SEHNR and CDR2 FQNEAQ (reference sequence). CDR3 protein: CASSLAGQGNYGYTF. CDR3 DNA sequence: TGTGCCAGCAGCTTAGCGGGACAGGGAAACTATGGCTACACCTTC.

The chain recombines TRBV7-2 with TRBJ2-3, with 9 bases matching TRBD1. This CDR3 is built from 15 residues. Germline V gene sequence: CDR1 SGHTA, CDR2 FQGNSA. V lost 5 bases and J lost 1; bases outside the gene matches: 4. The CDR3, as DNA: TGTGCCAGCAGCGACCGGGACAGGGGCACAGATACGCAGTATTTT. Encoded protein: CASSDRDRGTDTQYF.

The rearrangement links TRBV5-1 to TRBJ2-3; perhaps TRBD1 as D (6 bases). CDR3 length: 15 amino acids. Germline V CDR1 and CDR2: SGHRS, YFSETQ. Between the trimmed V and J ends, which lost 0 bases and 1 base, there was a span of 9 bases. The CDR3 sequence: CASSLATGRTDTQYF. DNA of the CDR3: TGCGCCAGCAGCTTGGCGACAGGCCGCACAGATACGCAGTATTTT.

This sequence joins TRBV11-2 and TRBJ2-3, with 10 bases that match TRBD2. This CDR3 has 15 amino acids. J lost 2 bases, V lost 5 bases, and 4 bases had no gene match. Per germline, CDR1 SGHAT and CDR2 FQNNGV. The CDR3 DNA is TGTGCCAGCAGCCATAGCGGGGGGAACACAGATACGCAGTATTTT. Protein product: CASSHSGGNTDTQYF.

This clone appeared a few times. The chain couples TRBV4-1 to TRBJ1-4, with 12 bases identical to TRBD1. The junction had 7 bases not matched to a gene; V was cut back by 1 base and J by 7 bases. CDR1 and CDR2 from the germline V gene are MGHRA and YSYEKL. This CDR3 comprises 17 residues. As DNA, the CDR3 is TGCGCCAGCAGCCAAGGGGGGACAGGGGGCCGGAGTGAAAAACTGTTTTTT. This sequence encodes CASSQGGTGGRSEKLFF.

V is TRBV7-9 and J is TRBJ2-3; tentatively, D is TRBD2 (5 bases). The CDR3 runs 15 residues. Germline V gene sequence: CDR1 SEHNR, CDR2 FQNEAQ (reference sequence). V lost 5 bases and J 2 bases, leaving 14 bases between the germline ends. CDR3 sequence: CASSPGRGFTDTQYF. The CDR3 DNA reads as TGTGCCAGCAGCCCCGGCAGAGGGTTCACAGATACGCAGTATTTT.

The genes are TRBV25-1 and TRBJ2-1; 8 bases agree with TRBD2. This CDR3 is 17 amino acids long. Losses at the gene ends were 0 bases for V and 5 bases for J; bases not matched to a gene: 9. The V gene's germline CDR1 is MGHDK and CDR2 SYGVNS. CDR3 region: CASSEYFGTSSNNEQFF. In nucleotides, the CDR3 is TGTGCCAGCAGTGAATATTTTGGGACTAGTAGTAACAATGAGCAGTTCTTC. The full variable domain, in which reference TRBV25-1 and TRBJ2-1 provide the parts outside the CDR3, is EADIYQTPRYLVIGTGKKITLECSQTMGHDKMYWYQQDPGMELHLIHYSYGVNSTEKGDLSSESTVSRIRTEHFPLTLESARPSHTSQYLCASSEYFGTSSNNEQFFGPGTRLTVL.

This clone was observed a few times. The sample contains more than one DNA sequence encoding this CDR3. The rearrangement uses TRBV24-1 and TRBJ2-7; D unresolved. The V end lost 5 bases, the J end lost 3 bases, and 4 bases lay between the germline ends. Germline V gene sequence: CDR1 KGHDR, CDR2 SFDVKD. The CDR3 is 11 residues long. The DNA for the CDR3 is TGTGCCACCAGTGCGGGCTACGAGCAGTACTTC. Translating it yields CATSAGYEQYF.

The chain is built from TRBV19 and TRBJ1-2; unclear D gene. Trimming pared 5 bases from V and 4 bases from J, leaving 11 bases between. Germline V lookup: CDR1 LNHDA, CDR2 SQIVND (reference sequence). This CDR3 has 13 residues. Here the CDR3 reads CASSFTSVYGYTF. CDR3 DNA sequence: TGTGCCAGTAGTTTTACCAGTGTCTATGGCTACACCTTC.

The chain carries TRBV6-5 and TRBJ1-1; TRBD1 agrees at 7 bases. CDR3 size: 15 residues. Germline V gene lookup returns CDR1 MNHEY and CDR2 SVGAGI. The V segment lost 6 bases and the J segment 11 bases; nucleotides outside the gene matches: 18. The chain's CDR3 is CASSSFERRGRGAFF. CDR3 DNA: TGTGCCAGCAGCTCCTTTGAGAGGAGGGGGCGAGGTGCTTTCTTT.

This rearrangement joins TRBV7-3 to TRBJ1-2, with D perhaps matching TRBD1 (5 bases). CDR1 and CDR2 from the germline V gene are SGHTA and FQGTGA. There are 16 residues in the CDR3. Trimming left V 5 bases short and J 5 bases short, with 21 bases between. The CDR3 is CASSPFRAIISYGYTF. CDR3 coding DNA: TGTGCCAGCAGCCCATTCAGGGCCATAATTAGTTATGGCTACACCTTC.

The genes are TRBV11-3 and TRBJ2-1; weak D call: TRBD1 (6 bases). The CDR3 is 14 amino acids. Germline values: CDR1 SGHNT, CDR2 YENEEA. Trimming stripped 5 bases from V and 8 bases from J, with 16 bases between. The CDR3 is CASSNGQRPYEQFF. DNA of the CDR3: TGTGCCAGCAGCAACGGACAGAGGCCCTATGAGCAGTTCTTC.

The table lists this clone with a few counts. This chain joins TRBV7-9 and TRBJ1-2; tentatively, D is TRBD1 (6 bases). Germline V lookup: CDR1 SEHNR, CDR2 FQNEAQ (reference sequence). V dropped 5 bases and J dropped 4 bases, with 17 bases sitting between them. The CDR3 has 15 residues. Here the CDR3 DNA reads TGTGCCAGCAGCCCACAGGGCGGGGGCGGCTATGGCTACACCTTC. Its translation is CASSPQGGGGYGYTF.

The V and J genes are TRBV6-4 and TRBJ2-5; 8 bases agree with TRBD1. V shed 2 bases, J shed 6 bases, and the junction held 8 bases outside the gene matches. The CDR3 has 15 residues. The germline V gene encodes CDR1 MRHNA and CDR2 SNTAGT. CDR3 region: CASSDLDRGLKTQYF. The CDR3 DNA is TGTGCCAGCAGTGACCTTGACAGGGGCTTAAAGACCCAGTACTTC.

J is TRBJ2-1 and V is TRBV13; TRBD1 matches 9 bases. With 5 bases clipped from V and 0 bases from J, the junction kept 17 bases outside the gene matches. CDR1 and CDR2 (germline): PRHDT, FYEKMQ (reference sequence). The CDR3 spans 20 residues. The CDR3 spells CASSETGGAIILSSYNEQFF. The CDR3 DNA reads as TGTGCCAGCAGCGAGACAGGGGGGGCTATTATTTTGAGCTCCTACAATGAGCAGTTCTTC.

The chain links TRBV7-3 to TRBJ2-1; TRBD2 aligns across 15 bases. The CDR3 runs to 16 residues. Germline loops: CDR1 SGHTA, CDR2 FQGTGA. Trimming removed 4 bases from V and 9 bases from J; junction bases left unmatched: 7. CDR3 loop: CASSSTGLAGGVEQFF. In DNA form, the CDR3 reads TGTGCCAGCAGCTCGACGGGACTAGCGGGAGGAGTTGAGCAGTTCTTC. The whole variable domain, filled in from reference TRBV7-3 and TRBJ2-1, reads GAGVSQTPSNKVTEKGKYVELRCDPISGHTALYWYRQSLGQGPEFLIYFQGTGAADDSGLPNDRFFAVRPEGSVSTLKIQRTERGDSAVYLCASSSTGLAGGVEQFFGPGTRLTVL.

This chain uses TRBV7-9 with TRBJ1-4; D is possibly TRBD1 (6 bases). The CDR3 consists of 16 residues. The V and J ends lost 4 bases and 5 bases respectively, with 17 bases between them. The germline gives CDR1 SEHNR, CDR2 FQNEAQ (reference sequence). The CDR3 sequence is CASSSLRDTRNEKLFF. The CDR3 nucleotides are TGTGCCAGCAGCTCCCTTCGGGACACCAGGAATGAAAAACTGTTTTTT.

V gene TRBV14 combines with J gene TRBJ2-1; no definite D call. Looked up from germline, CDR1 is SGHDN and CDR2 is FVKESK. This CDR3 has 13 residues. With 3 bases removed from V and 4 bases from J, the gap between germline ends came to 7 bases. As DNA, the CDR3 is TGTGCCAGCAGCCAGTCTTCTTACAATGAGCAGTTCTTC. Translating gives CASSQSSYNEQFF.

The chain combines TRBV18 with TRBJ2-2; weak D call: TRBD2 (6 bases). The germline V and J ends were trimmed by 2 bases and 4 bases, with 11 bases remaining between them. CDR1 KGHSH and CDR2 LQKENI come from the germline V gene. This CDR3 is built from 15 residues. The CDR3 loop reads CASSPFGTSTGELFF. The CDR3 coding sequence is TGTGCCAGCTCACCATTCGGGACTTCCACCGGGGAGCTGTTTTTT.